The 32 T cell receptor beta chains reported below all come from one sample, sequenced in a study of human T cells and chemical hapten exposure. Time point indicated: patch test 1, 2 weeks after DPC sensitization. Treatment in this sample: therapeutic diphenylcyclopropenone sensitization with weekly scalp DPC. TCRdb reanalysed the RACE reads using MiXCR and keeps one entry per CDR3 protein. The sample has 350,000 or so distinct CDR3 sequences; around 7% are singletons. The sample was whole blood, taken in connection with sensitization to the hapten diphenylcyclopropenone (DPC). These TCRs come from a woman under 30 with alopecia areata. Some clones in this sample may be carry-over from other donors' samples.

The chain has TRBV6-6 and TRBJ2-4; maybe TRBD1 (5 bases). V was pared by 6 bases and J by 3 bases, with 18 bases between. Germline loops: CDR1 MNHNY, CDR2 SVGAGI (reference sequence). The CDR3 is made up of 16 amino acids. The CDR3 coding sequence is TGTGCCAGCAGCTCCGCCCTTCAGGGTGTCAAAAACATTCAGTACTTC. It translates to CASSSALQGVKNIQYF.

This clonotype was counted ten times or more. The rearrangement links TRBV6-5 to TRBJ2-7; weak D call: TRBD2 (6 bases). The CDR3 is 16 residues long. Trimming removed 0 bases at V and 2 bases at J, with 14 bases between. CDR1 and CDR2 from the germline V gene are MNHEY and SVGAGI. This CDR3 is CASSYSLGGSPYEQYF. The CDR3 DNA sequence: TGTGCCAGCAGTTACTCTCTAGGAGGGTCCCCCTACGAGCAGTACTTC.

This clonotype was picked up many times. V is TRBV7-2 and J is TRBJ1-5; D is unclear. The germline V and J ends were trimmed by 5 bases and 2 bases, with 7 bases remaining between them. This CDR3 is built from 13 residues. The germline gives CDR1 SGHTA, CDR2 FQGNSA. The CDR3 reads CASSQSGNQPQHF. The CDR3 coding sequence is TGTGCCAGCAGCCAATCGGGCAATCAGCCCCAGCATTTT.

The rearrangement links TRBV7-9 to TRBJ2-2, with 7 nucleotides matching TRBD2. CDR1 is SEHNR, CDR2 FQNEAQ, per germline (reference sequence). J lost 1 base, V lost 5 bases, and 13 bases had no gene match. The CDR3 is 18 amino acids. CDR3: CASSPLGAGRLNTGELFF. CDR3 nucleotide sequence: TGTGCCAGCAGCCCCCTGGGAGCGGGGAGGCTGAACACCGGGGAGCTGTTTTTT.

This clonotype has a count of ten or more. This rearrangement joins TRBV11-2 to TRBJ2-5, with a weak D call TRBD2 (6 bases). The V gene's germline CDR1 is SGHAT and CDR2 FQNNGV. The CDR3 spans 13 residues. Trimming cost V 3 bases and J 4 bases, with 9 bases left between them. CDR3 protein: CASSFRGGETQYF. The CDR3 bases are TGTGCCAGCAGCTTCCGGGGAGGAGAGACCCAGTACTTC.

Many counts were recorded for this clonotype. This sequence joins TRBV29-1 and TRBJ1-4; 9 bases line up with TRBD1. The CDR3 is 13 residues long. Germline CDR1 and CDR2: SQVTM and ANQGSEA. The J segment lost 7 bases and the V segment lost 4 bases, leaving 4 bases of the junction unmatched. DNA for the CDR3: TGCAGCGTTGTACAGGGGGCAGGTGAAAAACTGTTTTTT. This translates into CSVVQGAGEKLFF. The full variable domain, rest sourced from reference TRBV29-1 and TRBJ1-4, is SAVISQKPSRDICQRGTSLTIQCQVDSQVTMMFWYRQQPGQSLTLIATANQGSEATYESGFVIDKFPISRPNLTFSTLTVSNMSPEDSSIYLCSVVQGAGEKLFFGSGTQLSVL.

The gene calls are TRBV9 and TRBJ2-3; D is unclear. Germline V gives CDR1 SGDLS, CDR2 YYNGEE. The ends were cut back, 7 bases at V and 0 bases at J, with 9 bases in the middle. The CDR3 sequence is 13 residues long. CDR3 nucleotide sequence: TGTGCCAGCGAGGACGGGAGCACAGATACGCAGTATTTT. Amino acids: CASEDGSTDTQYF. Full variable domain (missing parts from reference TRBV9 and TRBJ2-3): DSGVTQTPKHLITATGQRVTLRCSPRSGDLSVYWYQQSLDQGLQFLIQYYNGEERAKGNILERFSAQQFPDLHSELNLSSLELGDSALYFCASEDGSTDTQYFGPGTRLTVL.

DNA of the CDR3: TGTGCCAGCAGTGAAAGTAAGACAGGGCGCAACACTGAAGCTTTCTTT. Amino acid sequence: CASSESKTGRNTEAFF. J is TRBJ1-1 and V is TRBV2; the match to TRBD1 covers 7 bases. The germline V gene encodes CDR1 SNHLY and CDR2 FYNNEI. The V and J ends lost 2 bases and 2 bases, in that order; junction bases with no gene match: 8. CDR3 length: 16 amino acids.

This clonotype came up a few times. This rearrangement joins TRBV5-1 to TRBJ1-1, with 10 nucleotides matching TRBD1. The CDR3 loop spans 15 amino acids. CDR1 is SGHRS, CDR2 YFSETQ, per germline. V was pared by 3 bases and J by 6 bases, with 8 bases of the junction left unmatched. Here the CDR3 reads CASSWGTGTGAEAFF. CDR3 nucleotides: TGCGCCAGCAGCTGGGGCACCGGGACAGGGGCTGAAGCTTTCTTT.

This clonotype was counted ten times or more. CDR3 nucleotide sequence: TGTGCCAGCAGCTTACCCCCAGATACGCAGTATTTT. As protein: CASSLPPDTQYF. The chain is built from TRBV11-2 and TRBJ2-3; the D is unclear. This CDR3 region has 12 residues. In germline, CDR1 is SGHAT, CDR2 FQNNGV. V was cut by 2 bases and J by 4 bases, with 4 bases left in between.

Ten or more counts support this clonotype. This chain links TRBV28 with TRBJ2-1, with a tentative D call TRBD2 (6 bases). Germline V gives CDR1 MDHEN, CDR2 SYDVKM. The CDR3 totals 16 residues. Trimming removed 5 bases from V and 2 bases from J, with 16 bases in between. CDR3 amino acids: CASSPLSGLTYNEQFF. The CDR3 DNA is TGTGCCAGCAGTCCACTCTCGGGACTGACCTACAATGAGCAGTTCTTC.

This clonotype was recorded at least ten times. The chain recombines TRBV10-3 with TRBJ2-7, with D tentatively TRBD2 (7 bases). CDR1 and CDR2 from the germline V gene are ENHRY and SYGVKD. V lost 8 bases and J 3 bases, leaving 14 bases between the germline ends. The CDR3 has 13 amino acids. The chain's CDR3 is CAICPGGSYEQYF. Written as DNA, the CDR3 is TGTGCCATCTGCCCGGGGGGCAGCTACGAGCAGTACTTC.

This clonotype turned up a few times. The chain carries TRBV7-2 and TRBJ2-3, with 10 positions matching TRBD1. The length of the CDR3 is 18 residues. The germline V gene has CDR1 SGHTA and CDR2 FQGNSA. V shed 5 bases, J shed 4 bases, and the junction held 15 bases outside the gene matches. Here the CDR3 DNA reads TGTGCCAGCAGCCCCGGGACAGGGGCGGCGGCGTTGGCAGATACGCAGTATTTT. It is translated as CASSPGTGAAALADTQYF.

This clonotype turned up a few times. The chain employs TRBV28 and TRBJ1-1; D not resolved. This CDR3 region has 14 residues. Trimming took 6 bases from V and 1 from J, leaving 12 bases between them. Per the germline V gene, CDR1 is MDHEN and CDR2 is SYDVKM. In nucleotides, the CDR3 is TGTGCCAGCAGGGTATCTAGGGCGAACACTGAAGCTTTCTTT. It encodes CASRVSRANTEAFF.

Many counts were recorded for this clonotype. The J gene is TRBJ2-1, the V gene TRBV7-9, with TRBD1 matching over 7 bases. Germline lookup yields CDR1 SEHNR and CDR2 FQNEAQ (reference sequence). Germline trimming cut 5 bases from V and 5 bases from J; bases unmatched to any gene: 6. CDR3 size: 14 residues. CDR3 loop: CASSPTGTDNEQFF. Written as DNA, the CDR3 is TGTGCCAGCAGCCCGACCGGGACAGACAATGAGCAGTTCTTC.

This clonotype has a count of ten or more. The V and J genes are TRBV18 and TRBJ1-4; a weak D match, TRBD1 (6 bases). CDR1 is KGHSH, CDR2 LQKENI, per germline. This CDR3 is built from 13 residues. V lost 3 bases, J lost 7 bases, and 9 bases lay in between. CDR3 loop: CASSPTGFEKLFF. The CDR3 nucleotides read TGTGCCAGCTCACCTACAGGGTTTGAAAAACTGTTTTTT. Using reference TRBV18 and TRBJ1-4 for the parts outside the CDR3, the full variable domain is NAGVMQNPRHLVRRRGQEARLRCSPMKGHSHVYWYRQLPEEGLKFMVYLQKENIIDESGMPKERFSAEFPKEGPSILRIQQVVRGDSAAYFCASSPTGFEKLFFGSGTQLSVL.

There are a few counts of this clonotype. The V gene is TRBV7-6, the J gene TRBJ1-3; D is ambiguous. V lost 0 bases and J lost 4, with 7 bases in between. Germline loops: CDR1 SGHVS, CDR2 FNYEAQ. This CDR3 comprises 14 residues. CDR3 sequence (DNA): TGTGCCAGCAGCTTAGCGACACGCGGAAACACCATATATTTT. Encoded protein: CASSLATRGNTIYF.

In its sample, this clonotype was seen many times. The V call is TRBV24-1, the J call TRBJ2-1; perhaps D is TRBD1 or TRBD2 (6 bases each). Trimming took 0 bases from V and 14 from J, leaving 10 bases between them. The CDR3 is made up of 12 amino acids. Germline V gene sequence: CDR1 KGHDR, CDR2 SFDVKD. Here the CDR3 DNA reads TGTGCCACCAGTGATTTGGAGGGGGGAGAGTTCTTC. Translating gives CATSDLEGGEFF.

This clonotype was seen a handful of times. The chain employs TRBV6-2 or TRBV6-3 and TRBJ2-1, with 7 positions matching TRBD1. V gave up 5 bases and J gave up 8 bases; unmatched junction bases: 9. The germline V gene encodes CDR1 MNHEY and CDR2 SVGEGT. The CDR3 extends over 14 amino acids. Here the CDR3 DNA reads TGTGCCAGCAGTCCGACAGGGCTGGTCGATGAGCAGTTCTTC. Its protein is CASSPTGLVDEQFF.

V usage is TRBV4-3 and J usage is TRBJ2-3, with TRBD2 identical over 8 bases. V shed 3 bases, J shed 4 bases, and the junction held 6 bases outside the gene matches. Germline V CDR1 and CDR2: LGHNA, YSLEER. CDR3 size: 15 residues. The CDR3 DNA sequence: TGCGCCAGCAGCCAGGTTGCGGGGGGACCAGATACGCAGTATTTT. Translated, it gives CASSQVAGGPDTQYF.

This clonotype was counted many times. The chain carries TRBV29-1 and TRBJ1-2; D call uncertain. CDR1 is SQVTM and CDR2 is ANQGSEA in the germline V gene. Trimming took off 7 bases at V and 4 bases at J, with 10 bases between the two ends. The CDR3 runs 11 residues. CDR3 region: CSAMESYGYTF. In DNA form, the CDR3 reads TGCAGCGCCATGGAGTCCTATGGCTACACCTTC.

This clonotype has a count of ten or more. The chain has TRBV2 and TRBJ2-3; 11 bases map to TRBD1. Germline V gene data show CDR1 as SNHLY and CDR2 as FYNNEI. This CDR3 comprises 16 residues. Germline trimming cut 3 bases from V and 4 bases from J; bases unmatched to any gene: 6. The CDR3 nucleotides are TGTGCCAGCAGTGATCCTAGGACAGGGGGCGCAGATACGCAGTATTTT. This codes for CASSDPRTGGADTQYF.

This clonotype was seen ten or more times. An end of the junction differs from the germline gene, which may be a read error. The chain has TRBV4-1 and TRBJ2-3; D is possibly TRBD1 (6 bases). The CDR3 extends over 14 amino acids. Germline V lookup: CDR1 MGHRA, CDR2 YSYEKL. The CDR3 spells CASSGGGDTDTQYF. DNA of the CDR3: TGTGCCAGCAGTGGGGGCGGTGACACAGATACGCAGTATTTT.

The rearrangement joins TRBV28 to TRBJ1-5; D might be TRBD1 (6 bases). Germline V lookup: CDR1 MDHEN, CDR2 SYDVKM. V was shortened by 6 bases and J by 2 bases, with 14 bases between the two germline ends. CDR3 size: 15 residues. DNA of the CDR3: TGTGCCAGCAGCCTGTGGGGGGCGGGCAATCAGCCCCAGCATTTT. This gives the protein CASSLWGAGNQPQHF.

V is TRBV12-3 or TRBV12-4 and J is TRBJ2-3; D might be TRBD2 (7 bases). Trimming left V 6 bases short and J 9 bases short, with 16 bases between. The CDR3 runs 13 residues. The CDR3 region is CASSPAGGPTQYF. CDR3 DNA: TGTGCCAGCAGCCCGGCCGGGGGGCCGACGCAGTATTTT.

This clonotype has a handful of counts. CDR3 sequence reads: CASSPFMGGAGTEAFF. In DNA, the CDR3 is TGTGCCAGCAGCCCCTTTATGGGGGGCGCGGGGACTGAAGCTTTCTTT. The rearrangement joins TRBV7-2 to TRBJ1-1; TRBD1 is a possible D gene (6 bases). V dropped 5 bases and J dropped 5 bases, with 21 bases sitting between them. Germline lookup yields CDR1 SGHTA and CDR2 FQGNSA. The CDR3 length is 16 residues. The full variable domain, in which reference TRBV7-2 and TRBJ1-1 provide the parts outside the CDR3, is GAGVSQSPSNKVTEKGKDVELRCDPISGHTALYWYRQSLGQGLEFLIYFQGNSAPDKSGLPSDRFSAERTGGSVSTLTIQRTQQEDSAVYLCASSPFMGGAGTEAFFGQGTRLTVV.

The chain employs TRBV9 and TRBJ2-3; possible D gene TRBD2, 6 bases. Deletions cut 0 bases from V and 2 bases from J, with 13 bases between. The CDR3 has 16 residues. From germline, CDR1 is SGDLS and CDR2 YYNGEE. Here the CDR3 reads CASSVGGGGVTDTQYF. The CDR3 DNA sequence: TGTGCCAGCAGCGTAGGGGGTGGAGGGGTCACAGATACGCAGTATTTT. Complete variable domain (other parts from reference TRBV9 and TRBJ2-3): DSGVTQTPKHLITATGQRVTLRCSPRSGDLSVYWYQQSLDQGLQFLIQYYNGEERAKGNILERFSAQQFPDLHSELNLSSLELGDSALYFCASSVGGGGVTDTQYFGPGTRLTVL.

The chain combines TRBV12-3 or TRBV12-4 with TRBJ2-2; weak D call: TRBD2 (5 bases). The CDR3 extends over 16 amino acids. V lost 5 bases, J lost 6 bases, and 19 bases lay in between. This CDR3 reads CASSPIRGVESGELFF. CDR3 DNA sequence: TGTGCCAGCAGTCCCATTCGGGGAGTGGAATCCGGGGAGCTGTTTTTT.

The J gene is TRBJ1-6, the V gene TRBV27; D is ambiguous. The V gene lost 8 bases and the J gene lost 7 bases, with 9 bases spanning the gap. Per germline, CDR1 MNHEY and CDR2 SMNVEV (reference sequence). This CDR3 is built from 12 residues. The CDR3 DNA reads as TGTGCCAGCTGGGGATGGAATTCACCCCTCCACTTT. Translated, it gives CASWGWNSPLHF.

J is TRBJ2-7 and V is TRBV6-6, with D unclear. The germline CDR1 and CDR2 sequences are MNHNY and SVGAGI (reference sequence). V dropped 5 bases and J dropped 7 bases, with 21 bases sitting between them. The CDR3 has 15 amino acids. Here the CDR3 reads CASSARATWYGEQYF. CDR3 coding DNA: TGTGCCAGCAGTGCCCGGGCTACCTGGTATGGGGAGCAGTACTTC.

This chain links TRBV5-1 with TRBJ2-7; possibly TRBD1 for D (5 bases). Trimming left V 0 bases short and J 6 bases short, with 13 bases between. Looked up from germline, CDR1 is SGHRS and CDR2 is YFSETQ. This CDR3 has 14 amino acids. The chain's CDR3 is CASSLAMVGVEQYF. DNA for the CDR3: TGCGCCAGCAGCTTGGCCATGGTAGGGGTCGAGCAGTACTTC.

CDR3 in amino acids: CASSPRPSSGVNTGELFF. CDR3 DNA: TGTGCCAGCAGCCCAAGACCTTCTAGCGGGGTGAACACCGGGGAGCTGTTTTTT. The chain uses TRBV14 and TRBJ2-2, with TRBD2 matching 9 bases. Per the germline V gene, CDR1 is SGHDN and CDR2 is FVKESK. Trimming at V came to 4 bases and at J to 1 base, leaving 10 bases not matched to a gene. The CDR3 contains 18 residues.